These 15 T cell receptor beta chains were sequenced from one sample in a study of T-cell memory formation after mild COVID-19. TCRdb used MiXCR to reprocess the 5' RACE reads, holding one entry per CDR3 protein. Here the sample spans hundreds of thousands of distinct CDR3 sequences, around 27% being singletons. The sequenced sample was PBMCs or a T cell subset sorted from them (not recorded which). These receptors all come from an adult woman who had mild COVID-19 (a few samples of this study predate the infection). Cell type and time point are not known.

This clonotype was detected only a few times. This sequence joins TRBV7-8 and TRBJ1-1, with D unresolved. The CDR3 is 16 residues long. Germline assignment: CDR1 SGHVS and CDR2 FQNEAQ. The V end lost 2 bases, the J end lost 3 bases, and 16 bases lay between the germline ends. CDR3 coding DNA: TGTGCCAGCAGCTTATATCAGCCGCTAATTGACACTGAAGCTTTCTTT. Protein sequence: CASSLYQPLIDTEAFF. The full variable domain, completed using reference TRBV7-8 and TRBJ1-1, is GAGVSQSPRYKVAKRGQDVALRCDPISGHVSLFWYQQALGQGPEFLTYFQNEAQLDKSGLPSDRFFAERPEGSVSTLKIQRTQQEDSAVYLCASSLYQPLIDTEAFFGQGTRLTVV.

This clonotype has only a few counts. The chain uses TRBV6-5 and TRBJ1-5, with unresolved D. The V and J ends lost 0 bases and 0 bases respectively, with 3 bases between them. The CDR3 consists of 14 residues. CDR1 is MNHEY, CDR2 SVGAGI, per germline. The CDR3 loop is CASSYSRSNQPQHF. The CDR3 nucleotides are TGTGCCAGCAGTTACTCTCGTAGCAATCAGCCCCAGCATTTT.

This chain joins TRBV20-1 and TRBJ2-7, with 13 nucleotides matching TRBD2. The CDR3 is 17 residues long. Germline V gives CDR1 DFQATT, CDR2 SNEGSKA (reference sequence). Losses at the gene ends were 5 bases for V and 6 bases for J; bases not matched to a gene: 16. DNA of the CDR3: TGCAGTGCTCACCCTCCGCCGGGACTAGCGGGATCGTCCGAGCAGTACTTC. Its translation is CSAHPPPGLAGSSEQYF.

The gene calls are TRBV11-2 and TRBJ2-3; maybe TRBD2 (6 bases). The CDR3 totals 15 residues. Germline values: CDR1 SGHAT, CDR2 FQNNGV. Trimming removed 2 bases at V and 6 bases at J, with 15 bases between. CDR3 in amino acids: CASSLRAGRGDTQYF. DNA for the CDR3: TGTGCCAGCAGCTTACGGGCCGGGAGAGGGGATACGCAGTATTTT.

The rearrangement joins TRBV2 to TRBJ2-3; 12 bases fit TRBD2. J gave up 4 bases and V 3 bases, and 5 bases lay outside the gene matches. In germline, CDR1 is SNHLY, CDR2 FYNNEI. The CDR3 consists of 16 residues. The CDR3: CASSETSGGYADTQYF. The CDR3, as DNA: TGTGCCAGCAGTGAGACTAGCGGGGGATACGCAGATACGCAGTATTTT. The full variable domain, completed using reference TRBV2 and TRBJ2-3, is EPEVTQTPSHQVTQMGQEVILRCVPISNHLYFYWYRQILGQKVEFLVSFYNNEISEKSEIFDDQFSVERPDGSNFTLKIRSTKLEDSAMYFCASSETSGGYADTQYFGPGTRLTVL.

The rearrangement joins TRBV5-6 to TRBJ1-1, with no clear D. Trimming pared 1 base from V and 6 bases from J, leaving 13 bases between. Germline V gives CDR1 SGHDT, CDR2 YYEEEE. The CDR3 sequence is 14 residues long. Here the CDR3 DNA reads TGTGCCAGCAGCTTGACCTTGGGGTGGGCTGAAGCTTTCTTT. This gives the protein CASSLTLGWAEAFF.

This clonotype was detected only a few times. The J gene is TRBJ2-7, the V gene TRBV25-1; perhaps TRBD2 as D (6 bases). The CDR3 is 19 amino acids. Germline assignment: CDR1 MGHDK and CDR2 SYGVNS. V dropped 0 bases and J dropped 1 base, with 22 bases sitting between them. The CDR3 DNA reads as TGTGCCAGCAGTGAATATAAGTTGGGAGGAAACTACCTGTCCTACGAGCAGTACTTC. Encoded protein: CASSEYKLGGNYLSYEQYF.

This clonotype was recorded a few times. The chain combines TRBV20-1 with TRBJ1-5, with TRBD1 matching 9 bases. CDR1 is DFQATT and CDR2 is SNEGSKA in the germline V gene (reference sequence). Trimming cost V 6 bases and J 7 bases; bases outside gene matches: 10. CDR3 length: 14 amino acids. The CDR3 DNA is TGCAGTGCCCCGGGACAGGGATACTGGCAGCCCCAGCATTTT. Translation: CSAPGQGYWQPQHF.

The chain employs TRBV12-3 or TRBV12-4 and TRBJ1-1; D gene unclear. This CDR3 is built from 13 residues. V dropped 6 bases and J dropped 0 bases, with 8 bases sitting between them. DNA for the CDR3: TGTGCCAGCAGCTGGGTTATGAACACTGAAGCTTTCTTT. Translating it yields CASSWVMNTEAFF.

This clonotype has only a few counts. The V gene is TRBV6-5, the J gene TRBJ1-3, with 8 bases aligning to TRBD1. CDR1 and CDR2 (germline): MNHEY, SVGAGI. Trimming at V came to 5 bases and at J to 5 bases, leaving 5 bases not matched to a gene. CDR3 length: 14 amino acids. The DNA for the CDR3 is TGTGCCAGCAGTCCTGACAGGGGACGAAACACCATATATTTT. Protein product: CASSPDRGRNTIYF.

This clonotype has a count of ten or more. The V and J genes are TRBV5-1 and TRBJ2-7, with D perhaps matching TRBD2 (6 bases). The CDR3 spans 13 residues. Germline V gene data show CDR1 as SGHRS and CDR2 as YFSETQ. Trimming took 4 bases from V and 2 from J, leaving 10 bases between them. CDR3 bases: TGCGCCAGCAGCCTACGCGGGACCTACGAGCAGTACTTC. It translates to CASSLRGTYEQYF.

This chain connects TRBV28 to TRBJ2-2, with TRBD1 identical over 8 bases. This CDR3 is 19 amino acids long. CDR1 and CDR2 (germline): MDHEN, SYDVKM. Trimming cost V 7 bases and J 2 bases; bases outside gene matches: 18. CDR3: CASTHPISYRGLNTGELFF. In nucleotides, the CDR3 is TGTGCCAGCACCCACCCCATCTCGTACAGGGGGTTAAACACCGGGGAGCTGTTTTTT.

This clonotype was seen a few times. The rearrangement joins TRBV5-1 to TRBJ2-7; a weak D match, TRBD1 (5 bases). Germline V gene sequence: CDR1 SGHRS, CDR2 YFSETQ. V lost 0 bases to trimming and J lost 0 bases, with 10 bases between them. The CDR3 contains 15 residues. The CDR3 loop reads CASSLEQGYSYEQYF. For the CDR3, the DNA is TGCGCCAGCAGCTTGGAGCAGGGATACTCCTACGAGCAGTACTTC.

This clonotype was observed a handful of times. The chain uses TRBV5-1 and TRBJ2-1, with D maybe TRBD2 (5 bases). CDR3 length: 15 amino acids. The ends were cut back, 3 bases at V and 5 bases at J, with 15 bases in the middle. Germline V gene data show CDR1 as SGHRS and CDR2 as YFSETQ. The CDR3 nucleotides are TGCGCCAGCAGCTCGGGATCTTTGGTGGACAATGAGCAGTTCTTC. Amino acid sequence: CASSSGSLVDNEQFF. Based on the CDR3 plus reference TRBV5-1 and TRBJ2-1, the full variable domain is KAGVTQTPRYLIKTRGQQVTLSCSPISGHRSVSWYQQTPGQGLQFLFEYFSETQRNKGNFPGRFSGRQFSNSRSEMNVSTLELGDSALYLCASSSGSLVDNEQFFGPGTRLTVL.

The chain joins TRBV7-9 to TRBJ1-2; maybe TRBD1 (5 bases). This CDR3 spans 15 amino acids. V lost 3 bases and J lost 5, with 16 bases in between. Germline V lookup: CDR1 SEHNR, CDR2 FQNEAQ (reference sequence). Here the CDR3 DNA reads TGTGCCAGCAGCTTTTCAGGGATCTCATCATATGGCTACACCTTC. It specifies CASSFSGISSYGYTF.